This TCR beta chain was captured by sequencing in a study of blood T cell repertoires in COVID-19. Whole-study context: Italy, Spain and the United States were the sources of the convalescent and acute COVID-19 samples. Sources were T cells, B-cell-depleted T cells, or PBMCs; the material itself was cDNA or gDNA.

In the study's own analysis: Nucleated cell counts were estimated from reference gene primer amplification. Clones were read by immunoSEQ multiplex PCR, and TCRdb kept only the in-frame ones, dropping some. For V, J and clone size, that table is used; D and trimming come from the DNA. The data hold 150,000 to 200,000 clones, with about 91% observed a single time. Donors were grouped by their self-reported clinical history. There are 12 residues in the CDR3. Trimming pared 1 base from V and 5 bases from J, leaving 5 bases between. Germline lookup yields CDR1 SGHVS and CDR2 FQNEAQ. About this clone: This specimen includes other DNA sequences encoding the same CDR3.

This chain links TRBV7-8 with TRBJ2-5; D not certain. The specimen sequenced was PBMCs or T cells enriched from blood (not recorded which). This clonotype was obtained from a woman between 40 and 55 years old with acute COVID-19. CDR3 in DNA: TGTGCCAGCAGCTTAGTCTCTGAGACCCAGTACTTC. Protein sequence: CASSLVSETQYF.